The rows below give T cell receptor beta chains drawn from one sample of a study of blood T cell repertoires in COVID-19. Libraries were prepared by immunoSEQ multiplex PCR; TCRdb keeps only in-frame clonotypes and omits some of them. Counted here are about 40,000 clones, approximately 81% occurring once; the ten biggest clones make up over 4%. Specimen: peripheral blood. The receptors derive from a woman in her sixties or seventies with acute or convalescent COVID-19. Both conserved end residues are part of each CDR3. Fields, in order: J gene, V gene, clone size, D gene, CDR3 DNA, CDR3 protein. A D gene is named only where the DNA matches it firmly. Part of the rows lack a size; the others show once, few, many or a class for expanded clones.

>TRBJ2-1|TRBV7-8|NA|TRBD2
TGTGCCAGCAGCGAGATTCCGGGACTAGCGGGAACTGAGCAGTTCTTC
CASSEIPGLAGTEQFF
>TRBJ1-2|TRBV7-8|NA|NA
TGTGCCAGCAGCCCGGACGACAGCTATGGCTACACCTTC
CASSPDDSYGYTF
>TRBJ1-2|TRBV6-5|NA|NA
TGTGCCAGCAGTTACCTTCGGCAGGGGCATGGCTACACCTTC
CASSYLRQGHGYTF
>TRBJ2-1|TRBV27|NA|NA
TGTGCCAGCAGCCAGGGGATTTACAATGAGCAGTTCTTC
CASSQGIYNEQFF
>TRBJ2-1|TRBV28|NA|TRBD1
TGTGCCAGCAGTTTCCAGGGGGCGCACTACAATGAGCAGTTCTTC
CASSFQGAHYNEQFF
>TRBJ2-7|TRBV7-9|NA|TRBD2
TGTGCCAGCAGACTCAGCGGGAGAGGCTACGAGCAGTACTTC
CASRLSGRGYEQYF
>TRBJ1-1|TRBV5-4|NA|NA
TGTGCCAGCCGAAACGGGGGGAGGGCTTTCTTT
CASRNGGRAFF
>TRBJ2-2|TRBV6-5|NA|TRBD2
TGTGCCAGCGGGACTAGCGGGAGGTCCACCGGGGAGCTGTTTTTT
CASGTSGRSTGELFF
>TRBJ2-6|TRBV19|once|NA
TGTGCCAGTAGTATCCTCCGGCAGGTAGGCGTCCTGACTTTC
CASSILRQVGVLTF
>TRBJ1-1|TRBV30|NA|TRBD1
TGTGCCTGGACCAGACAGGGATCGAACACTGAAGCTTTCTTT
CAWTRQGSNTEAFF
>TRBJ1-2|TRBV6-5|NA|NA
TGTGCCAGCGCGGCGGACAGAACTAACTATGGCTACACCTTC
CASAADRTNYGYTF
>TRBJ2-5|TRBV6-1|once|NA
TGTGCCAGCAGTGAAAAAAACGAGAGGTGGTACCAAGAGACCCAGTACTTC
CASSEKNERWYQETQYF
>TRBJ2-7|TRBV3-1/TRBV3-2|NA|TRBD1
TGTGCCAGCAGCCAAGGTACAGGGGCGAGGTACGAGCAGTACTTC
CASSQGTGARYEQYF
>TRBJ1-3|TRBV28|NA|TRBD1
TGTGCCAGCGTGACAGGGGCGGGAGGAAACACCATATATTTT
CASVTGAGGNTIYF
>TRBJ1-1|TRBV9|few|NA
TGTGCCAGCAGCGCTTCAGGTCACACTGAAGCTTTCTTT
CASSASGHTEAFF
>TRBJ1-2|TRBV5-1|NA|NA
TGCGCCAGCAGCTTGGCCGCGGGCCCAAGTCAGTCCTATGGCTACACCTTC
CASSLAAGPSQSYGYTF
>TRBJ1-2|TRBV27|NA|NA
TGTGCCAGCAGTACCCCTCGGGGAAACTATGGCTACACCTTC
CASSTPRGNYGYTF
>TRBJ2-7|TRBV6-5|NA|TRBD2
TGTGCCAGCAGTTACTTATTAGCGGGAGGGCCGAGTGAGCAGTACTTC
CASSYLLAGGPSEQYF
>TRBJ1-4|TRBV15|few|NA
TGTGCCACCTCAGGGGCAACTAATGAAAAACTGTTTTTT
CATSGATNEKLFF
>TRBJ2-7|TRBV4-3|NA|NA
TGCGCCAGCAGCCAAGTCGCAGGGGTAGGCGAGCAGTACTTC
CASSQVAGVGEQYF
>TRBJ2-7|TRBV12-3/TRBV12-4|NA|NA
TGTGCCAGCAGCCAAAACAGGGAGCAGTACTTC
CASSQNREQYF
>TRBJ2-7|TRBV7-3|NA|NA
TGTGCCAGCAGCTTATCAGCGTTCTCCTACGAGCAGTACTTC
CASSLSAFSYEQYF
>TRBJ2-1|TRBV7-3|few|TRBD2
TGTGCCAGCAGCTTAGGACCGGGTAGGGGACTAGCGGACAATGAGCAGTTCTTC
CASSLGPGRGLADNEQFF
>TRBJ2-7|TRBV6-2/TRBV6-3|NA|NA
TGTGCCAGCAGTTACTCACCTAGCGCAATTCCCTACGAGCAGTACTTC
CASSYSPSAIPYEQYF
>TRBJ1-2|TRBV6-5|NA|TRBD1
TGTGCCAGCAACCAGGGGGGCCGCTTGTATGGCTACACCTTC
CASNQGGRLYGYTF
>TRBJ2-1|TRBV7-6|NA|TRBD2
TGTGCCAGCAGTATAGCGGGAGGGAACAATGAGCAGTTCTTC
CASSIAGGNNEQFF
>TRBJ2-3|TRBV6-5|NA|TRBD2
TGTGCCACCCGGGGGGGGAGTTCAGATACGCAGTATTTT
CATRGGSSDTQYF
>TRBJ1-2|TRBV7-9|NA|NA
TGTGCCAGCAGCTCGGGGAATGACATCTATGGCTACACCTTC
CASSSGNDIYGYTF
>TRBJ2-7|TRBV6-5|NA|TRBD2
TGTGCCAGCAGTCACATCCTAGCGGGAGGGCGCGAGCAGTACTTC
CASSHILAGGREQYF
>TRBJ1-4|TRBV5-1|NA|NA
TGCGCCAGCAGCTTGACAGGGATGGATGAAAAACTGTTTTTT
CASSLTGMDEKLFF
>TRBJ1-2|TRBV4-3|NA|NA
TGCGCCAGCAGCCAAGATCCTTTCAGCTATGGCTACACCTTC
CASSQDPFSYGYTF
>TRBJ2-1|TRBV1|NA|NA
TGCACCAGCAGCCAAGTAACCGGGACTAGCGGGAGAGGGAATGAGCAGTTCTTC
CTSSQVTGTSGRGNEQFF
>TRBJ2-7|TRBV2|NA|NA
TGTGCCAGCAGTGAAGTTGCGGGGTCCTCCTACGAGCAGTACTTC
CASSEVAGSSYEQYF
>TRBJ2-3|TRBV4-2|NA|TRBD2
TGTGCCAGCAGCCGGGCCACAGCGGGAGATCAGTATTTT
CASSRATAGDQYF
>TRBJ2-2|TRBV4-3|NA|NA
TGCGCCAGCAGCCAGTCGGACAGAGACACCGGGGAGCTGTTTTTT
CASSQSDRDTGELFF
>TRBJ2-2|TRBV6-6|NA|NA
TGTGCCTCAGTTATAGTTAGAGGAGTTAACACCGGGGAGCTGTTTTTT
CASVIVRGVNTGELFF
>TRBJ2-1|TRBV6-5|few|NA
TGTGCCAGCAGTTATCTCGATGAGCAGTTCTTC
CASSYLDEQFF
>TRBJ1-2|TRBV6-5|NA|TRBD1
TGTGCCAGCACGGGGACAGGAGGCAGCTATGGCTACACCTTC
CASTGTGGSYGYTF
>TRBJ2-7|TRBV29-1|NA|TRBD1
TGCAGCGTTGCTTGGGGGCAGGGGGCCTACGAGCAGTACTTC
CSVAWGQGAYEQYF
>TRBJ2-1|TRBV28|NA|TRBD2
TGTGCCAGCAGCCGACGGACTAGACCCTACAATGAGCAGTTCTTC
CASSRRTRPYNEQFF